The 9 T cell receptor beta chains below were found in one sample sequenced in a study of blood T cell repertoires in COVID-19 (TCRdb year 2020). The protocol used for the library was the immunoSEQ multiplex PCR assay. TCRdb stores this immuneACCESS table with in-frame sequences only. Part of the clones is absent; in the studies checked, under half of the shortfall reflects unresolved V genes, and no reason is known for the rest. The sample contains some 80,000 clones, about three quarters of them found a single time. The top ten constitute 20% of the sample. Sequenced: peripheral blood. The receptors were sampled from a woman of 80 years or more with active or convalescent COVID-19.

This clone was detected a few times. The CDR3 loop is CASGEGAYEQYF. DNA for the CDR3: TGTGCCAGCGGGGAGGGGGCCTACGAGCAGTACTTC. The chain recombines TRBV2 with TRBJ2-7, with a possible D match to TRBD2 (7 bases). CDR1 is SNHLY and CDR2 is FYNNEI in the germline V gene. Trimming pared 8 bases from V and 2 bases from J, leaving 10 bases between. The CDR3 totals 12 residues.

Here the CDR3 DNA reads TGTGCCAGCAGTTCTCGAGGACAGGCGGGTTCTGAAGCTTTCTTT. Protein sequence: CASSSRGQAGSEAFF. The chain links TRBV6-5 to TRBJ1-1; 7 nucleotides agree with TRBD1. This CDR3 is 15 amino acids long. Germline CDR1 MNHEY, CDR2 SVGAGI. The V segment lost 4 bases and the J segment 6 bases; nucleotides outside the gene matches: 11.

This clone was seen more than once but under ten times. The V call is TRBV7-2, the J call TRBJ2-1; D remains ambiguous. CDR3 length equals 15 residues. Germline V gene lookup returns CDR1 SGHTA and CDR2 FQGNSA. V was pared by 2 bases and J by 0 bases, with 8 bases between. In nucleotides, the CDR3 is TGTGCCAGCAGCTTAACAGCAAACTCCTACAATGAGCAGTTCTTC. Its translation: CASSLTANSYNEQFF.

The J gene is TRBJ2-5, the V gene TRBV11-2, with a tentative D call TRBD2 (6 bases). Germline CDR1 SGHAT, CDR2 FQNNGV. The CDR3 has 12 amino acids. Trimming pared 4 bases from V and 5 bases from J, leaving 8 bases between. In DNA, the CDR3 is TGTGCCAGCAGCTCGGAGGGGGAGACCCAGTACTTC. This translates into CASSSEGETQYF. The entire variable domain, with the rest obtained from reference TRBV11-2 and TRBJ2-5, is as follows: EAGVAQSPRYKIIEKRQSVAFWCNPISGHATLYWYQQILGQGPKLLIQFQNNGVVDDSQLPKDRFSAERLKGVDSTLKIQPAKLEDSAVYLCASSSEGETQYFGPGTRLLVL.

The CDR3 sequence: CASSLEGLAGTGELFF. The CDR3 coding sequence is TGCGCCAGCAGCTTGGAGGGACTAGCGGGTACCGGGGAGCTGTTTTTT. The chain recombines TRBV5-1 with TRBJ2-2; 12 bases agree with TRBD2. The V gene end was trimmed by 0 bases and the J gene end by 5 bases; junction bases not matched to a gene: 2. Germline values: CDR1 SGHRS, CDR2 YFSETQ. The CDR3 length is 16 residues.

The chain links TRBV9 to TRBJ2-7; D remains unclear. Trimming took 0 bases from V and 0 from J, leaving 10 bases between them. Germline CDR1 SGDLS, CDR2 YYNGEE. CDR3 length: 15 residues. CDR3 nucleotides: TGTGCCAGCAGCGTAGCTCCCCGGAGCTCCTACGAGCAGTACTTC. Protein product: CASSVAPRSSYEQYF. Looking up the rest from reference TRBV9 and TRBJ2-7 gives the full variable domain: DSGVTQTPKHLITATGQRVTLRCSPRSGDLSVYWYQQSLDQGLQFLIQYYNGEERAKGNILERFSAQQFPDLHSELNLSSLELGDSALYFCASSVAPRSSYEQYFGPGTRLTVT.

The V and J genes are TRBV6-2 or TRBV6-3 and TRBJ1-5; a weak D match, TRBD1 (5 bases). Trimming removed 6 bases from V and 0 bases from J, with 12 bases in between. The CDR3 is 15 residues long. CDR1 is MNHEY, CDR2 SVGEGT, per germline. The CDR3 protein is CASSPQGLSNQPQHF. CDR3 DNA: TGTGCCAGCAGCCCCCAGGGACTTAGCAATCAGCCCCAGCATTTT.

This chain links TRBV19 with TRBJ1-6; weak D call: TRBD1 (5 bases). Germline V CDR1 and CDR2: LNHDA, SQIVND (reference sequence). V shed 5 bases and J shed 8 bases, with 13 bases lying between them. The CDR3 is 14 residues long. CDR3 amino acids: CASSPQGMDSPLHF. CDR3 bases: TGTGCCAGTAGTCCTCAGGGTATGGATTCACCCCTCCACTTT. Full variable domain (missing parts from reference TRBV19 and TRBJ1-6): DGGITQSPKYLFRKEGQNVTLSCEQNLNHDAMYWYRQDPGQGLRLIYYSQIVNDFQKGDIAEGYSVSREKKESFPLTVTSAQKNPTAFYLCASSPQGMDSPLHFGNGTRLTVT.

J is TRBJ2-3 and V is TRBV6-5; TRBD2 is a possible D gene (6 bases). Trimming cost V 6 bases and J 2 bases, with 9 bases left between them. Germline CDR1 reads MNHEY; CDR2 reads SVGAGI. The CDR3 runs to 13 residues. CDR3 region: CASRRDSTDTQYF. In DNA form, the CDR3 reads TGTGCCAGCAGGCGGGACTCCACAGATACGCAGTATTTT.